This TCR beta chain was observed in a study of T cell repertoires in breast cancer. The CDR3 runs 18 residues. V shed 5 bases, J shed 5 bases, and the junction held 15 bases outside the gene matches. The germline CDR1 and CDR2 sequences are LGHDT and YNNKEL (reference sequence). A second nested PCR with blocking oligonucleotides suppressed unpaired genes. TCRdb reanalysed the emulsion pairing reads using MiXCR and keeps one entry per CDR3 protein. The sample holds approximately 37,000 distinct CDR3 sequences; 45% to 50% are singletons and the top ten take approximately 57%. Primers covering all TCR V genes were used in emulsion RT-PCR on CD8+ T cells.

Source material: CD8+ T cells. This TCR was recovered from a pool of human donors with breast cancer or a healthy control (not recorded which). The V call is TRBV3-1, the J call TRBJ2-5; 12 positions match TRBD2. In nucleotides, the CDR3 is TGTGCCAGCAGCGGCTACACCCGACTAGCGGGAGCGGCGGAGACCCAGTACTTC. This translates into CASSGYTRLAGAAETQYF.